The 3 T cell receptor beta chains below all came from one sample that was sequenced in a study of blood T cell repertoires in COVID-19. Sequencing was performed with immunoSEQ multiplex PCR; in TCRdb, only in-frame clones are kept and a portion is missing. The sample lists about 69,000 clones; roughly three quarters were seen once. Material: peripheral blood. These receptors were taken from a man aged 60 to 75 with acute or convalescent COVID-19.

The chain recombines TRBV5-1 with TRBJ1-6; the D gene is possibly TRBD1 (5 bases). The germline gives CDR1 SGHRS, CDR2 YFSETQ. The CDR3 spans 13 residues. Deletions cut 6 bases from V and 8 bases from J, with 12 bases between. The CDR3 region is CASMEGLDSPLHF. The CDR3 coding sequence is TGCGCCAGCATGGAGGGGCTTGATTCACCCCTCCACTTT.

This clone came up a few times. The chain links TRBV6-6 to TRBJ1-2; D call uncertain. Germline-derived CDR1 and CDR2 are MNHNY and SVGAGI (reference sequence). The V end lost 2 bases, the J end lost 0 bases, and 10 bases lay between the germline ends. The CDR3 is made up of 15 amino acids. The CDR3 nucleotides read TGTGCCAGCAGTTACCAGCAGGCAGCTAACTATGGCTACACCTTC. It specifies CASSYQQAANYGYTF.

This clone was detected only once. In nucleotides, the CDR3 is TGTGCCAGCGTAGACAGAACCTACGAGCAGTACTTC. Its protein is CASVDRTYEQYF. V gene TRBV2 combines with J gene TRBJ2-7; D is possibly TRBD1 (5 bases). Germline V gene sequence: CDR1 SNHLY, CDR2 FYNNEI. The length of the CDR3 is 12 residues. V lost 8 bases and J lost 2, with 10 bases in between. The full variable domain, in which reference TRBV2 and TRBJ2-7 provide the parts outside the CDR3, is EPEVTQTPSHQVTQMGQEVILRCVPISNHLYFYWYRQILGQKVEFLVSFYNNEISEKSEIFDDQFSVERPDGSNFTLKIRSTKLEDSAMYFCASVDRTYEQYFGPGTRLTVT.